This T cell receptor (beta chain) was profiled in a study of cytomegalovirus exposure and HLA in healthy donors. Broader study findings: Reports described diagnosis of cytomegalovirus status by the classifier as highly specific and sensitive. Specificity for CMV antigens was confirmed in vitro for a few of the CMV-associated chains.

The repertoire was sequenced with immunoSEQ multiplex PCR; TCRdb's copy has only in-frame clones and lacks some. The table shows about 120,000 clones, with 70% to 90% occurring only once. Comments on this clone: The antigen is unknown.

The specimen was PBMCs. The clonotype was recovered from a woman aged 25 to 45 in good health and CMV-seronegative.

The CDR3 protein is CASSVEDSRQPQHF. CDR3 DNA: TGTGCCAGCAGCGTAGAGGACAGTCGACAGCCCCAGCATTTT. The chain joins TRBV9 to TRBJ1-5, with D possibly matching TRBD1 (6 bases). V dropped 0 bases and J dropped 7 bases, with 11 bases sitting between them. The CDR3 spans 14 residues. Germline V gene data show CDR1 as SGDLS and CDR2 as YYNGEE.